The clone carrying this T cell receptor beta chain appeared a few times. Its antigen is undetermined. The CDR3 contains 14 residues. Germline values: CDR1 MDHEN, CDR2 SYDVKM. V was clipped by 6 bases and J by 9 bases; unmatched bases: 4. This sample stems from a study of cytomegalovirus exposure and HLA in healthy donors. The PCR had 60 Vbeta and 13 Jbeta primers. Authors' data handling: Unique TCR beta chains numbered approximately 80 million in a later analysis, with around 10 million shared. Produced via immunoSEQ multiplex PCR; TCRdb's table is partial and in-frame only. V and J calls and clone size follow that table, whereas D and trimming were derived from the DNA. This table holds 100,000 to 150,000 clones, under 12% found once. Findings and limits, study-wide: Follow-up analysis later connected one missense variant in DCLRE1C with trimming of TCR beta V- and J-genes.

Sequences were obtained from PBMCs. The clonotype originates from a woman aged 18-35 years in good health and CMV-seropositive. This chain connects TRBV28 to TRBJ2-1; 14 positions match TRBD2. CDR3 loop: CASRGLAGDTEQFF. CDR3 coding DNA: TGTGCCAGCAGGGGACTAGCGGGAGATACTGAGCAGTTCTTC.